This TCR beta chain was retrieved from a study of identical twins. Findings and limits, study-wide: Zero-insertion analyses were open to partial confounding by invariant MAIT and iNKT cells.

The CDR3 has 14 residues. The junction had 9 bases not matched to a gene; V was cut back by 5 bases and J by 7 bases. Per the germline V gene, CDR1 is MDHEN and CDR2 is SYDVKM. Template switching, a step in the protocol, added a universal primer site, and cDNA carried unique molecular identifiers. TCRdb re-derived calls from the 5' RACE reads in MiXCR, one entry per CDR3 protein. The data hold 1.5 million to 2 million distinct CDR3 sequences, with about 32% observed a single time. This clonotype was seen a handful of times. Its antigen is not known. This chain joins TRBV28 and TRBJ1-2, with 8 bases that match TRBD1. This sequence originates from a newborn girl in good health. The sequencing input was cord blood. Written as DNA, the CDR3 is TGTGCCAGCAGTCCCCAGGGGGCGGGTATTGGCTACACCTTC. This encodes CASSPQGAGIGYTF.